Below, 2 T cell receptor beta chains from the same sample are listed, as sequenced in a study of blood T cell repertoires in COVID-19. TCRdb keeps only in-frame clones here, not all; method: immunoSEQ multiplex PCR. Counted here are around 250,000 clones, roughly 80% occurring once; the ten biggest clones make up around 3.3%. What was sequenced was peripheral blood. Every receptor here comes from a woman between 18 and 29 years old with acute or convalescent COVID-19.

This chain links TRBV7-9 with TRBJ2-2, with TRBD1 matching 12 bases. The CDR3 length is 16 residues. CDR1 is SEHNR, CDR2 FQNEAQ, per germline (reference sequence). V dropped 3 bases and J dropped 3; count of bases not matched to a gene: 2. The CDR3 sequence is CASSFGTGGDTGELFF. DNA for the CDR3: TGTGCCAGCAGCTTCGGGACAGGGGGCGACACCGGGGAGCTGTTTTTT.

This sequence joins TRBV12-3 or TRBV12-4 and TRBJ2-2; D is possibly TRBD1 (6 bases). Trimming removed 6 bases from V and 6 bases from J, with 11 bases in between. The CDR3 consists of 13 residues. As DNA, the CDR3 is TGTGCCAGCAGAGAACAGGGCCCCGGGGAGCTGTTTTTT. It specifies CASREQGPGELFF.